What follows are 24 T cell receptor beta chains derived from one specimen sequenced in a study of blood T cell repertoires in COVID-19. Profiling relied on immunoSEQ multiplex PCR, and the TCRdb table lists in-frame clones only, not all of them. The sample holds about 180,000 clones; 75% to 90% are singletons and the top ten take 7.6%. The sample was peripheral blood. All receptors derive from a woman between 70 and 85 years old with COVID-19, enrolled during active disease.

The V gene is TRBV3-1 (or the pseudogene TRBV3-2), the J gene TRBJ2-7; maybe TRBD1 (5 bases). Trimming pared 1 base from V and 6 bases from J, leaving 10 bases between. The CDR3 is made up of 13 amino acids. Germline CDR1 reads LGHDT; CDR2 reads YNNKEL (reference sequence). CDR3 bases: TGTGCCAGCAGCCAAGCTAGGGGCGGCGAGCAGTACTTC. The encoded protein is CASSQARGGEQYF.

The chain joins TRBV7-9 to TRBJ2-2, with TRBD2 matching 11 bases. The V gene end was trimmed by 5 bases and the J gene end by 5 bases; junction bases not matched to a gene: 7. The CDR3 runs 16 residues. CDR1 is SEHNR and CDR2 is FQNEAQ in the germline V gene (reference sequence). CDR3 protein: CASSHSRTSGTGELFF. DNA of the CDR3: TGTGCCAGCAGCCATTCCCGGACTAGCGGGACCGGGGAGCTGTTTTTT.

This chain joins TRBV11-1 and TRBJ2-1; a weak D match, TRBD2 (5 bases). Germline CDR1 is SGHAT and CDR2 is FQDESV (reference sequence). This CDR3 is 13 amino acids long. V was clipped by 4 bases and J by 6 bases, with 10 bases between them. The DNA of the CDR3 is TGTGCCAGCAGCTCCATTACTAGCAATGAGCAGTTCTTC. Translation: CASSSITSNEQFF.

The J gene is TRBJ1-5, the V gene TRBV5-1; D may be TRBD1 (6 bases). The CDR3 totals 18 residues. Germline CDR1 and CDR2: SGHRS and YFSETQ. The ends were cut back, 0 bases at V and 1 base at J, with 17 bases in the middle. CDR3 amino acids: CASSLVQGEIPSNQPQHF. In DNA form, the CDR3 reads TGCGCCAGCAGCTTGGTACAGGGAGAAATTCCAAGCAATCAGCCCCAGCATTTT.

The chain links TRBV7-9 to TRBJ2-7, with TRBD1 identical over 7 bases. Germline-derived CDR1 and CDR2 are SEHNR and FQNEAQ (reference sequence). This CDR3 region has 12 residues. V lost 6 bases, J lost 4 bases, and 3 bases stayed unmatched. The CDR3 coding sequence is TGTGCCAGCAGTCCGACAGGGTACGAGCAGTACTTC. It translates to CASSPTGYEQYF.

V is TRBV9 and J is TRBJ2-7; possible D gene TRBD2, 6 bases. Per the germline V gene, CDR1 is SGDLS and CDR2 is YYNGEE. Trimming stripped 0 bases from V and 7 bases from J, with 14 bases between. The CDR3 has 14 residues. CDR3 sequence (DNA): TGTGCCAGCAGCGTAGACATCCTAGCGAGGGAGCAGTACTTC. This sequence encodes CASSVDILAREQYF. Based on the CDR3 plus reference TRBV9 and TRBJ2-7, the full variable domain is DSGVTQTPKHLITATGQRVTLRCSPRSGDLSVYWYQQSLDQGLQFLIQYYNGEERAKGNILERFSAQQFPDLHSELNLSSLELGDSALYFCASSVDILAREQYFGPGTRLTVT.

The CDR3 loop is CASSRGHWNTGELFF. The DNA of the CDR3 is TGTGCCAGCAGCCGGGGACACTGGAACACCGGGGAGCTGTTTTTT. The chain is built from TRBV28 and TRBJ2-2, with a tentative D call TRBD1 (6 bases). This CDR3 contains 15 residues. V shed 6 bases and J shed 1 base, with 12 bases lying between them. Per germline, CDR1 MDHEN and CDR2 SYDVKM.

The chain links TRBV15 to TRBJ2-5, with 9 bases matching TRBD1. The germline V gene encodes CDR1 LNHNV and CDR2 YYDKDF (reference sequence). The CDR3 length is 17 residues. Trimming removed 3 bases from V and 1 base from J; junction bases left unmatched: 9. CDR3 DNA: TGTGCCACCAGCAGCTTATTCACAGGGGGCGTCCAAGAGACCCAGTACTTC. It codes for CATSSLFTGGVQETQYF.

The genes are TRBV28 and TRBJ2-5; 8 bases match TRBD1. The CDR3 has 16 amino acids. Trimming at V came to 7 bases and at J to 4 bases, leaving 14 bases not matched to a gene. The germline CDR1 and CDR2 sequences are MDHEN and SYDVKM. CDR3 residues: CASKTGSQGAGETQYF. The DNA for the CDR3 is TGTGCCAGCAAAACCGGAAGTCAGGGGGCGGGAGAGACCCAGTACTTC.

The chain employs TRBV24-1 and TRBJ2-7; tentative D call: TRBD1 (6 bases). The CDR3 runs to 13 residues. Trimming removed 5 bases at V and 6 bases at J, with 13 bases between. Germline loops: CDR1 KGHDR, CDR2 SFDVKD. The DNA of the CDR3 is TGTGCCACCAGTGGGGGGACACTCACCGAGCAGTACTTC. Translated: CATSGGTLTEQYF.

The rearrangement links TRBV10-3 to TRBJ2-3, with 8 bases fitting TRBD2. Germline CDR1 and CDR2: ENHRY and SYGVKD. V was clipped by 0 bases and J by 5 bases; unmatched bases: 7. This CDR3 is built from 16 residues. The CDR3 DNA reads TGTGCCATCAGTGAGTCTGGAAGCGGGAGTGGAGATACGCAGTATTTT. Protein sequence: CAISESGSGSGDTQYF.

The chain has TRBV28 and TRBJ2-5; 9 positions match TRBD1. CDR1 and CDR2 from the germline V gene are MDHEN and SYDVKM. V lost 5 bases and J lost 4; bases outside the gene matches: 8. The CDR3 totals 15 residues. The CDR3 loop is CASSQPGQGLETQYF. The CDR3 nucleotides read TGTGCCAGCAGTCAACCGGGACAGGGATTAGAGACCCAGTACTTC.

The rearrangement links TRBV6-6 to TRBJ2-2; 7 bases fit TRBD1. Germline CDR1 MNHNY, CDR2 SVGAGI (reference sequence). Trimming cost V 6 bases and J 3 bases; bases outside gene matches: 7. The CDR3 runs to 15 residues. The CDR3 sequence is CASSRQGPDTGELFF. The CDR3 DNA is TGTGCCAGCAGCCGACAGGGTCCGGACACCGGGGAGCTGTTTTTT.

V usage is TRBV7-2 and J usage is TRBJ2-7; a possible D gene is TRBD2 (5 bases). This CDR3 spans 15 amino acids. The germline V gene encodes CDR1 SGHTA and CDR2 FQGNSA. V gave up 1 base and J gave up 0 bases, with 10 bases separating them. The CDR3 spells CASSLESGSSYEQYF. The CDR3 DNA reads TGTGCCAGCAGCTTAGAGAGCGGTAGCTCCTACGAGCAGTACTTC.

The gene calls are TRBV24-1 and TRBJ1-6; 7 positions agree with TRBD1. This CDR3 has 13 residues. Germline V lookup: CDR1 KGHDR, CDR2 SFDVKD. The V segment lost 12 bases and the J segment 1 base; nucleotides outside the gene matches: 2. The CDR3 sequence: CAETGSYNSPLHF. CDR3 sequence (DNA): TGTGCCGAGACAGGGTCCTATAATTCACCCCTCCACTTT.

The V call is TRBV19, the J call TRBJ1-6; perhaps TRBD1 as D (6 bases). Trimming left V 5 bases short and J 4 bases short, with 15 bases between. Germline CDR1 and CDR2: LNHDA and SQIVND (reference sequence). The CDR3 is 16 residues long. The CDR3 DNA is TGTGCCAGTAGTTCGACAGGAGTTTCATATAATTCACCCCTCCACTTT. Amino acid sequence: CASSSTGVSYNSPLHF.

In its sample, this clone was seen a few times. This sequence joins TRBV6-5 and TRBJ1-1, with no clear D. The CDR3 is 13 amino acids. The germline V gene has CDR1 MNHEY and CDR2 SVGAGI. The V end lost 8 bases, the J end lost 0 bases, and 10 bases lay between the germline ends. In DNA form, the CDR3 reads TGTGCCAGCGGCCGGGGTTTGAACACTGAAGCTTTCTTT. Translated: CASGRGLNTEAFF.

The V and J genes are TRBV9 and TRBJ2-2; D is possibly TRBD1 (5 bases). Trimming removed 0 bases at V and 7 bases at J, with 10 bases between. This CDR3 region has 14 residues. The germline V gene encodes CDR1 SGDLS and CDR2 YYNGEE. The CDR3 DNA reads as TGTGCCAGCAGCGTAGAGTATCAGGGCGGGGAGCTGTTTTTT. Its translation is CASSVEYQGGELFF.

The chain recombines TRBV16 with TRBJ2-7, with 10 bases that match TRBD2. V dropped 4 bases and J dropped 0; count of bases not matched to a gene: 3. In germline, CDR1 is KGHSY, CDR2 FQNENV. This CDR3 has 15 amino acids. This chain's CDR3 is CASSLLAGSSYEQYF. DNA for the CDR3: TGTGCCAGCAGCCTACTAGCGGGGAGCTCCTACGAGCAGTACTTC. Supplemented by reference TRBV16 and TRBJ2-7, the full variable domain reads GEEVAQTPKHLVRGEGQKAKLYCAPIKGHSYVFWYQQVLKNEFKFLISFQNENVFDETGMPKERFSAKCLPNSPCSLEIQATKLEDSAVYFCASSLLAGSSYEQYFGPGTRLTVT.

This chain joins TRBV7-2 and TRBJ2-1; TRBD2 might be the D (5 bases). V lost 3 bases and J lost 0, with 12 bases in between. The CDR3 runs to 16 residues. Germline CDR1 SGHTA, CDR2 FQGNSA. CDR3 amino acids: CASSFRAVSSYNEQFF. CDR3 bases: TGTGCCAGCAGCTTCCGAGCGGTGAGCTCCTACAATGAGCAGTTCTTC.

The V call is TRBV5-8, the J call TRBJ1-2; D possibly corresponds to TRBD1 (5 bases). Trimming took 1 base from V and 3 from J, leaving 13 bases between them. This CDR3 is 15 amino acids long. The germline V gene encodes CDR1 SGHTS and CDR2 YDEGEE. CDR3 DNA: TGTGCCAGCAGCTTGAAAGAAAGACAGTACTATGGCTACACCTTC. It yields the protein CASSLKERQYYGYTF.

The rearrangement links TRBV2 to TRBJ2-3, with D possibly TRBD1 on 6 matching bases. V shed 5 bases and J shed 6 bases, with 12 bases lying between them. The CDR3 covers 13 residues. The germline V gene encodes CDR1 SNHLY and CDR2 FYNNEI. The CDR3 sequence is CASSRNRADTQYF. The DNA for the CDR3 is TGTGCCAGCAGTCGTAACAGGGCCGATACGCAGTATTTT.

This sequence joins TRBV27 and TRBJ2-5; 10 bases fit TRBD1. V shed 5 bases, J shed 3 bases, and the junction held 9 bases outside the gene matches. The germline V gene encodes CDR1 MNHEY and CDR2 SMNVEV (reference sequence). The CDR3 spans 16 residues. CDR3 sequence: CASSPRDRGKKETQYF. Here the CDR3 DNA reads TGTGCCAGCAGTCCCCGGGACAGGGGAAAGAAAGAGACCCAGTACTTC.

This chain connects TRBV5-1 to TRBJ2-5; D gene ambiguous. The V gene's germline CDR1 is SGHRS and CDR2 YFSETQ. The CDR3 length is 14 residues. The germline V and J ends were trimmed by 0 bases and 2 bases, with 8 bases remaining between them. The CDR3 bases are TGCGCCAGCAGCTTGGGGTCCAGGCAAGAGACCCAGTACTTC. It specifies CASSLGSRQETQYF.